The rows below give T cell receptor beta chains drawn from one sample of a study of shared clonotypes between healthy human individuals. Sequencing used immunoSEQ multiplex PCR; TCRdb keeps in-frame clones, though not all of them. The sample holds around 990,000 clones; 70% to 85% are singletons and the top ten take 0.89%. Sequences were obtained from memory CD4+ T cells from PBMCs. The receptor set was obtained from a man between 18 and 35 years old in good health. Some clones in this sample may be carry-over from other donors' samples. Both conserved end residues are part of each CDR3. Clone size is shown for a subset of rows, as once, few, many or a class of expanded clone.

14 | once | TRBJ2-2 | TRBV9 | CASSGHSNTGELFF
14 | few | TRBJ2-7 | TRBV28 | CASSLAGVSYEQYF
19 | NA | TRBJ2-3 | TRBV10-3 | CAISGDTGTSGHSTDTQYF
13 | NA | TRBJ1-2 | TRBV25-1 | CASSDGGMWGITF
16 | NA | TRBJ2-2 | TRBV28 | CASSTTVTYGTGELFF
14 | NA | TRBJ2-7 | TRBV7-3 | CASSSRDGPYEQYF
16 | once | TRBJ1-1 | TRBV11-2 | CASSPKGQLINTEAFF
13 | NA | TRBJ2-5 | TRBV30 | CAWSTLGAETQYF
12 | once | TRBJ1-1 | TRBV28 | CASSLLTREAFF
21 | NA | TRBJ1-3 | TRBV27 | CASITFGAKLHHWYSGNTIYF
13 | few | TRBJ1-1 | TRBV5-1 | CASSSQGGTEAFF
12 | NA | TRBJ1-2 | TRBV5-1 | CASSWDRRSYTF
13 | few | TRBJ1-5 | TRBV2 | CASKGLGNQPQHF
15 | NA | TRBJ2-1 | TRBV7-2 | CASSPLAGSYNEQFF
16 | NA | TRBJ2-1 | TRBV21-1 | CASSTVSGSPYNEQFF
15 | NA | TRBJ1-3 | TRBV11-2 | CASSIGQTSGNTIYF
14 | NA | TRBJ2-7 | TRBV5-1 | CASSSPGPRYEQYF
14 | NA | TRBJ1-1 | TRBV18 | CASSPGTAGTEAFF
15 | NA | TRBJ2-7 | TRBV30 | CAWSVSGTGPHEQYF
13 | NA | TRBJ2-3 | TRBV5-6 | CASSFDGTDTQYF
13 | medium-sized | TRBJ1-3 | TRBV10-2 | CASRDSSGNTIYF
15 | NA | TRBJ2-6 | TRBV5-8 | CASSLERAGANVLTF
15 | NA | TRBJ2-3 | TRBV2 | CASSAVWDATDTQYF
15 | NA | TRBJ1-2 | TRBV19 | CASSRLLDWRPGYTF